The TCR beta chain under discussion was sequenced for a study of cytomegalovirus exposure and HLA in healthy donors (dated by TCRdb to about 2017). Regarding the complete study: An earlier analysis of approximately 640 of the donors reported more than 250 Gb of sequence data and around 120 million unique TCR beta sequences from 190 million or so T cells. About 320 gigabases of sequencing data and around 87 million unique TCR sequences were included in an early release covering about 620 HLA-typed donors. Among the roughly 370 genotyped donors, around 79% belonged to the genetic ancestry cluster associated with self-reported Caucasian donors. The study aimed to test whether cataloging public T cell receptors could reveal signatures of past pathogen exposure. The study profiled the T cell repertoires of 500 to 800 subjects by immunosequencing and related them to cytomegalovirus serostatus. Besides the first cohort of approximately 710 subjects, a separate validation cohort made up of roughly 120 different subjects was used. To predict cytomegalovirus infection status, the study combined high-throughput TCR immunosequencing, statistical association of individual TCRs with disease status, and machine learning. A later analysis re-analyzed previously published TCR beta repertoires from about 730 donors and added high-resolution HLA genotyping to study TCR occurrence patterns. The later analysis used no new phenotypic data to find candidate immune exposures, relying instead on TCR beta sequences and their occurrence across donors. An earlier analysis of about 620 of the donors applied high-throughput TCR beta sequencing to assess whether each TCR beta V gene segment acted as functional or pseudogenic. Donor age, sex, ethnicity and CMV serostatus were collected together with the repertoire data. A later genetic analysis took genome-wide SNP genotypes for about 65% of the 666 donors and used that subset as a discovery cohort. Every discovery cohort repertoire had been produced on one sequencing platform. HLA typing included class I and class II loci at four-digit resolution. Typing coverage varied by locus: roughly 620-630 donors for A, B, C, DRB1 and DQB1; roughly 520 for DQA1; around 570 for DPA1; around 490 for DPB1. Several DR-DQ haplotypes were treated as single units for association and clustering because of strong linkage in the cohort. Among almost 400 genotyped donors of the cohort, an average of approximately 240,000 unique TCR beta nucleotide sequences were sequenced per donor, around a sixth of them non-productive.

What the authors observed across the whole study: The only immune exposure information available for the cohort was CMV serostatus. A later analysis reported that several top co-occurrence clusters appeared linked to parvovirus B19, influenza, CMV and Epstein-Barr virus. In both the original and validation cohorts, the classifier was reported to diagnose cytomegalovirus status with high specificity and sensitivity. In vitro tests confirmed that a few of the cytomegalovirus-associated TCR beta chains recognize cytomegalovirus antigens. Sequencing depth was assumed to be roughly uniform across donors in the presence/absence analyses, though that assumption may not hold. A later analysis found that most CMV-associated TCR beta chains appeared HLA-restricted, with HLA associations seemingly driven largely by CMV exposure. Seventeen rarely observed V segments, including chromosome 9 orphons, were excluded from the earlier analysis of approximately 600 of the donors because counts were too low. Broadly in line with IMGT annotations, most TCR beta V segments showed up in productive rearrangements about 87% or about 30% of the time in an earlier analysis of about 500 of the donors. A later genetic analysis reported fewer N-insertions in productive TCRs among donors in an Asian-associated ancestry cluster than the roughly 620-donor mean. A later analysis found that TCR association rates varied across HLA loci, with DRB1 alleles showing the most associated TCRs and HLA-C alleles the fewest. An association between a missense DCLRE1C variant and V-gene and J-gene trimming of TCR beta chains was found in a later genetic analysis and replicated in an independent cohort. Some IMGT-functional V segments, including TRBV6-2 and TRBV6-3, could not be told apart with the 87-base-pair reads, so those segments were excluded. Linkage disequilibrium might explain the correlated functional status among segregating V segments, but an unknown experimental factor could not be excluded. When HLA alleles, especially DR and DQ, strongly co-occurred, attributing TCR associations to individual alleles was difficult. A further reported finding was that TCR beta sequences accurately predicted the HLA-A and HLA-B alleles for most subjects in the first cohort. The authors suggested that the approach could potentially be generalized to other disease states and immunological phenotypes. HLA typing was unavailable for some donors at each locus, so association tests used only the typed subset. A total of 150 or so TCR beta chains were listed by the study as associated with cytomegalovirus. A group of highly shared sequence variants was considered likely to be a technical artifact of the sequencing pipeline. Across donors, most TCR sequences were observed very rarely, whereas some public TCRs were present in many individuals. A later analysis associated approximately 17,000 TCR beta sequences with specific HLA alleles at a false discovery rate of 0.05. In this cohort, only TCR beta chains were sequenced, and detectable features were limited by the absence of alpha or paired-chain data. A later analysis found that HLA-associated TCR beta chains were more clonally expanded and had lower generation probabilities than equally common non-associated chains.

With regard to this clone: Its antigen is still unknown. No quality values exist for individual bases; no much larger clone is one base distant.

In total, more than 500 healthy bone marrow donors made up the cohort. All cohort members were sampled while nominally healthy, although unrecorded immune exposures were likely present. The donor tested CMV seronegative, placing the donor among the 352 seronegative members of the cohort. Each donor provided a peripheral blood sample, and peripheral blood mononuclear cells were used for TCR beta sequencing. Genomic DNA extraction from the blood cell samples was performed with the Qiagen DNeasy Blood Extraction Kit. Library method: the immunoSEQ multiplex PCR assay. A mixture of 60 forward primers for TCR Vbeta segments and 13 reverse primers for TCR Jbeta segments was used in the multiplex PCR. Amplification of the CDR3 region of rearranged TCR beta genes was performed with a multiplex PCR assay on genomic DNA. The Illumina HiSeq System was used to sequence the amplified TCR beta libraries as 87-base-pair reads. Per the authors' processing: Across the 600 to 700 repertoires, a later analysis counted some 80 million unique TCR beta chains, roughly 11 million of which were shared by at least two donors. A nearest-neighbor algorithm error-corrected the raw reads and collapsed the reads into unique sequences, merging closely related sequences to remove PCR and sequencing errors. Alignment of CDR3 sequences to IMGT reference sequences was used to assign V, D and J gene segments. For a sequence to be retained, at least a six-nucleotide match to both a V gene segment and a J gene segment was required. A rearrangement counted as productive if the CDR3 had no stop codons and remained in frame with V and J, and every other rearrangement counted as non-productive. CDR3 was defined according to IMGT convention as the region running from the second conserved V-encoded cysteine to the conserved J-encoded phenylalanine. Sequences without an unambiguous match to a single V gene segment were excluded from the earlier analysis of over 500 of the donors. In an earlier analysis of approximately 590 of the donors, a V segment was called functional when productive rearrangements were above 56.7%, and segregating when the standard deviation between donors exceeded 5%. A statistical classification framework was developed to diagnose cytomegalovirus status using the catalog of TCR beta chain sequences. In a later analysis, TCR nucleotide sequences were compared against IMGT/GENE-DB human TR gene sequences so that V and J genes could be assigned. In a later analysis, CDR3 sequences and most-parsimonious VDJ recombination scenarios were assigned using the TCRdist pipeline. In a later analysis, every TCR beta chain was defined by the combination of its CDR3 amino acid sequence and its V-gene family, and reads without a unique V-gene family were dropped. A later analysis removed 592 highly shared, low-generation-probability nucleotide sequences to deal with suspected cross-contamination and a sequencing artifact. A later analysis calculated a clonal expansion index for each public chain from normalized within-repertoire ranks of inferred template counts. Generation probabilities in a later analysis came from a VDJ recombination model fitted to out-of-frame rearrangements, and those results were checked against IGoR. Hypergeometric tests were used in a later analysis to score TCR-TCR, TCR-HLA and TCR-CMV co-occurrence, with a repertoire-size bias correction applied to the TCR pairs. In a later analysis, false discovery rates were estimated by permuting HLA or CMV assignments 20 times. In a later analysis, co-occurring TCRs were grouped using DBSCAN, with TCRdist sequence similarity added in when clustering inside HLA-allele-positive subsets. For co-occurrence clustering, repertoires with fewer than 30,000 or more than 120,000 public chains were excluded, along with roughly 5 repertoires with anomalous nucleotide sharing. Imported from immuneACCESS, the table was reduced by TCRdb to in-frame sequences with V and J called. These copies leave out some clones; in studies compared against another copy, an unresolved V gene accounts for under half, and the cause of the remainder is not known. D and trimming were read from the DNA, whereas the V and J calls and clone size are those reported in that table. The sample has about 190,000 clones on record, around 87% of them singletons. Clones ranked in the top ten supply 1% to 1.5% of the sample.

V and J are truncated by 6 bases and 4 bases respectively, leaving an intervening sequence of 13 bases. As encoded in the germline V gene, CDR1 is MNHNS while CDR2 is SASEGT. The CDR3, cysteine through phenylalanine, is 14 amino acids long. CDR3 DNA is the only sequence kept; it has 42 bases, read in frame from the first base. Recombination connected TRBV6-1 to TRBJ2-1, with TRBD1 tentatively as D gene (6 bases match). This receptor was taken from a man aged 30 to 39 in good health and CMV-seronegative. The sample was PBMCs. The CDR3 in this case is CASRLGALYNEQFF. The nucleotides read TGTGCCAGCAGGTTGGGGGCTTTATACAATGAGCAGTTCTTC.